A single sample is the source of the 16 T cell receptor beta chains below, sequenced in a study of cytomegalovirus exposure and HLA in healthy donors. 60 Vbeta and 13 Jbeta primers were used in PCR. Profiling relied on immunoSEQ multiplex PCR, and the TCRdb table lists in-frame clones only, not all of them. The sample contains some 90,000 clones, approximately 70% of which appear only once. The sequencing sample was made of PBMCs. The source is a man aged 45-65 years in good health and CMV-seronegative.

Concerning this clone itself: The identical CDR3 is also encoded by other nucleotide sequences in the sample. V usage is TRBV7-2 and J usage is TRBJ1-2; the D gene is possibly TRBD1 (6 bases). The V end lost 0 bases, the J end lost 2 bases, and 7 bases lay between the germline ends. Germline V gene sequence: CDR1 SGHTA, CDR2 FQGNSA. The length of the CDR3 is 14 residues. CDR3 in amino acids: CASSLATGNYGYTF. The DNA of the CDR3 is TGTGCCAGCAGCTTAGCCACAGGGAACTATGGCTACACCTTC.

By proportion, this clone is medium-sized. CDR3 amino acids: CASSFEGRASYGYTF. In DNA, the CDR3 is TGTGCCAGCAGTTTCGAGGGGAGGGCATCCTATGGCTACACCTTC. V usage is TRBV28 and J usage is TRBJ1-2, with D maybe TRBD1 (5 bases). V lost 3 bases, J lost 4 bases, and 15 bases lay in between. The CDR3 sequence is 15 residues long. CDR1 and CDR2 (germline): MDHEN, SYDVKM.

The chain uses TRBV29-1 and TRBJ2-5; a weak D match, TRBD1 (5 bases). The CDR3 spans 12 residues. Germline V gene lookup returns CDR1 SQVTM and CDR2 ANQGSEA. V lost 6 bases to trimming and J lost 3 bases, with 11 bases between them. CDR3 nucleotide sequence: TGCAGCGTCGACAGTGGGAAAGAGACCCAGTACTTC. It translates to CSVDSGKETQYF.

This chain connects TRBV9 to TRBJ2-2, with D unclear. Per the germline V gene, CDR1 is SGDLS and CDR2 is YYNGEE. Trimming cost V 3 bases and J 4 bases, with 4 bases left between them. CDR3 length equals 12 residues. The CDR3 nucleotides read TGTGCCAGCAGCGACTTCACCGGGGAGCTGTTTTTT. Protein sequence: CASSDFTGELFF.

In its sample, this clone was seen a few times. The V and J genes are TRBV5-6 and TRBJ1-6; 7 bases are shared with TRBD1. From germline, CDR1 is SGHDT and CDR2 YYEEEE. Trimming at V came to 2 bases and at J to 7 bases, leaving 9 bases not matched to a gene. This CDR3 comprises 16 residues. This chain's CDR3 is CASSLKGAQWNSPLHF. CDR3 DNA: TGTGCCAGCAGCTTAAAGGGGGCTCAGTGGAATTCACCCCTCCACTTT.

The chain couples TRBV9 to TRBJ2-3; 10 positions match TRBD2. The V gene's germline CDR1 is SGDLS and CDR2 YYNGEE. J was trimmed by 0 bases and V by 6 bases; bases with no gene match: 4. This CDR3 is 15 amino acids long. The CDR3 nucleotides read TGTGCCAGCACCGCTAGCGGGGGAAGCACAGATACGCAGTATTTT. Amino acid sequence: CASTASGGSTDTQYF.

The V gene is TRBV28, the J gene TRBJ2-7, with 7 bases lining up with TRBD2. V shed 7 bases, J shed 6 bases, and the junction held 9 bases outside the gene matches. Per germline, CDR1 MDHEN and CDR2 SYDVKM. The CDR3 extends over 13 amino acids. The CDR3 protein is CASKVGGGGEQYF. CDR3 DNA: TGTGCCAGCAAGGTTGGGGGGGGTGGCGAGCAGTACTTC.

This chain joins TRBV6-1 and TRBJ2-3, with D perhaps TRBD2 (6 bases). From germline, CDR1 is MNHNS and CDR2 SASEGT. This CDR3 has 16 amino acids. Deletions cut 4 bases from V and 7 bases from J, with 21 bases between. The CDR3 loop reads CASSVTGTPVLNTQYF. The CDR3 DNA sequence: TGTGCCAGCAGTGTAACCGGGACTCCCGTCTTGAATACGCAGTATTTT.

This clone was seen a handful of times. The chain uses TRBV5-4 and TRBJ2-2; 9 bases line up with TRBD2. With V trimmed by 4 bases and J by 2 bases, 3 bases remained unmatched. The CDR3 contains 15 residues. Germline CDR1 SGHNT, CDR2 YYREEE (reference sequence). In DNA form, the CDR3 reads TGTGCCAGCAGCCCCGGGACTAGCAACACCGGGGAGCTGTTTTTT. This sequence encodes CASSPGTSNTGELFF.

The rearrangement uses TRBV11-2 and TRBJ1-3; unclear D gene. V was cut by 1 base and J by 0 bases, with 13 bases left in between. The CDR3 is 17 amino acids. Germline assignment: CDR1 SGHAT and CDR2 FQNNGV. The CDR3 spells CASSLGWADVSGNTIYF. The DNA for the CDR3 is TGTGCCAGCAGCTTAGGTTGGGCAGACGTCTCTGGAAACACCATATATTTT. Based on the CDR3 plus reference TRBV11-2 and TRBJ1-3, the full variable domain is EAGVAQSPRYKIIEKRQSVAFWCNPISGHATLYWYQQILGQGPKLLIQFQNNGVVDDSQLPKDRFSAERLKGVDSTLKIQPAKLEDSAVYLCASSLGWADVSGNTIYFGEGSWLTVV.

There are a few counts of this clone. The V and J genes are TRBV20-1 and TRBJ1-1; maybe TRBD1 (5 bases). V lost 7 bases, J lost 3 bases, and 9 bases lay in between. The CDR3 is made up of 11 amino acids. Germline CDR1 is DFQATT and CDR2 is SNEGSKA (reference sequence). The CDR3, as DNA: TGCAGTGTGTGGGGGGACACTGAAGCTTTCTTT. Encoded protein: CSVWGDTEAFF.

The chain is built from TRBV7-9 and TRBJ1-1; a weak D match, TRBD1 (5 bases). Germline CDR1 SEHNR, CDR2 FQNEAQ (reference sequence). The CDR3 is 14 residues long. V was shortened by 5 bases and J by 2 bases, with 12 bases between the two germline ends. Written as DNA, the CDR3 is TGTGCCAGCAGCCTATCCAGGGTCAACACTGAAGCTTTCTTT. Its translation: CASSLSRVNTEAFF.

This clone appeared a few times. The rearrangement links TRBV7-8 to TRBJ2-7, with TRBD1 matching 8 bases. Germline CDR1 SGHVS, CDR2 FQNEAQ. The CDR3 loop spans 14 amino acids. The V gene end was trimmed by 5 bases and the J gene end by 7 bases; junction bases not matched to a gene: 10. CDR3: CASSPDRGWEEQYF. In DNA form, the CDR3 reads TGTGCCAGCAGCCCAGACAGGGGTTGGGAAGAGCAGTACTTC.

In this sample, this clone turned up once. The CDR3 DNA sequence: TGTGCCATCAGAACCTCGGTGCTCCCCCGGACAGGGAATGAGCAGTTCTTC. Translating it yields CAIRTSVLPRTGNEQFF. The chain carries TRBV10-3 and TRBJ2-1; 8 bases match TRBD1. The trim removed 6 bases at V and 7 bases at J, leaving 17 bases unmatched. The CDR3 runs 17 residues. CDR1 and CDR2 (germline): ENHRY, SYGVKD.

This clone was counted once. The chain joins TRBV21-1 to TRBJ1-2; TRBD1, the table's D call, was not compared with the DNA. TRBV21-1 is a pseudogene segment. CDR3 length equals 13 residues. CDR3 nucleotides: TGTGCCAGCCCGGACAGGGGGAGCTATGGCTACACCTTC. Its protein is CASPDRGSYGYTF.

The J gene is TRBJ2-2, the V gene TRBV7-2; 15 bases match TRBD2. CDR1 and CDR2 (germline): SGHTA, FQGNSA. Germline trimming cut 6 bases from V and 3 bases from J; bases unmatched to any gene: 11. This CDR3 region has 19 residues. The CDR3 region is CASSPKRTSGGVDTGELFF. The CDR3 coding sequence is TGTGCCAGCAGTCCGAAAAGGACTAGCGGGGGGGTGGACACCGGGGAGCTGTTTTTT.